This TCR beta chain is drawn from a study of Graves' ophthalmopathy and Graves' hyperthyroidism. Findings of the study overall: Most expanded clonotypes in thyroid above 0.001 frequency also showed up in blood.

A diagnosis was made from clinical symptoms together with serum thyroxine, TRAb, thyroid ultrasound and orbital computed tomography. With regard to this clonotype: Its cognate antigen is unknown.

Amplified material comprised TCR beta CDR3 regions derived from RNA transcripts. RT-PCR in the first round used HTBI primers; a second-round multiplex PCR followed. TCRdb analysed the multiplex PCR reads with MiXCR anew, one entry per CDR3 protein. The repertoire holds around 670,000 distinct CDR3 sequences, 35% to 50% seen once, with 44% in the top ten. This receptor was obtained from an adult man with Graves' ophthalmopathy. Sequencing input: peripheral blood.

CDR3 nucleotides: TGCGCCAGCAGCCCGGGGGGGCGTCCCACAGATACGCAGTATTTT. This translates into CASSPGGRPTDTQYF. This chain links TRBV10-1 with TRBJ2-3; 8 bases line up with TRBD2. Germline V gene lookup returns CDR1 WNHNN and CDR2 SYGVQD (reference sequence). V gave up 6 bases and J gave up 2 bases; unmatched junction bases: 7. The CDR3 length is 15 residues.